This T cell receptor (beta chain) was retrieved from a study of CD8 T cells in ankylosing spondylitis (dated by TCRdb to about 2017). In terms of the full investigation: To find TCR variants linked to disease, the study profiled T cell receptor beta repertoires in ankylosing spondylitis patients and healthy donors. The whole study cohort included 85 to 120 healthy donors and about two dozen ankylosing spondylitis patients. Peripheral blood was sampled, and synovial fluid was additionally collected from ankylosing spondylitis patients. General conclusions and limits of the study: Some of the motif variants had been reported before in the synovial fluid and blood of reactive arthritis patients, a finding that suggests common disease-initiation mechanisms. Blood from ankylosing spondylitis patients appeared to be characterized by a TCR beta motif composed of roughly eight highly homologous amino acid variants. In peripheral blood, the disease-linked clones were found at relatively low frequencies and had a CD8+ phenotype. The disease-linked clones were reported to be significantly enriched in matched synovial fluid samples from ankylosing spondylitis patients.

From its cysteine to its phenylalanine, the CDR3 spans 14 amino acids. The CDR3 DNA has 42 bases and is translated from base 1. From the germline V gene, CDR1 is SGHAT and CDR2 is FQNNGV. Trimming at the junction amounts to 5 bases on V and 5 bases on J, and the germline ends lie 13 bases apart. On this clonotype itself: Its antigen remains undetermined. Base qualities are not at hand, and no much larger clone is one base apart.

TCRdb records Illumina HiSeq 2500 as the sequencer. TCR beta libraries were prepared by quantitative 5'-RACE with molecular barcodes. On the authors' methods: To identify disease-linked TCR variants, a new computational method was used, one built on a probabilistic model of VDJ rearrangement. The public reads were reprocessed in TCRdb via fastp at Q25 and MiXCR, keeping in-frame beta chains. Every distinct CDR3 protein forms one entry, paired with its most common genes and DNA. TCRdb, not the authors, supplied the V and J calls. The sample has about 360,000 distinct CDR3 sequences on record, 20% to 25% of them singletons. About 12% of the sample rests with the top ten.

The chain is assembled from TRBV11-2 and TRBJ2-1, with TRBD2 perhaps the D gene, on 5 matching bases. The sample was blood, either unsorted or a sorted T cell fraction (not recorded which). The receptor was derived from a male donor with ankylosing spondylitis or in good health (not recorded which). The CDR3 protein: CASSRKRADNEQFF. The DNA reads TGTGCCAGCAGCCGAAAGAGGGCTGACAATGAGCAGTTCTTC.